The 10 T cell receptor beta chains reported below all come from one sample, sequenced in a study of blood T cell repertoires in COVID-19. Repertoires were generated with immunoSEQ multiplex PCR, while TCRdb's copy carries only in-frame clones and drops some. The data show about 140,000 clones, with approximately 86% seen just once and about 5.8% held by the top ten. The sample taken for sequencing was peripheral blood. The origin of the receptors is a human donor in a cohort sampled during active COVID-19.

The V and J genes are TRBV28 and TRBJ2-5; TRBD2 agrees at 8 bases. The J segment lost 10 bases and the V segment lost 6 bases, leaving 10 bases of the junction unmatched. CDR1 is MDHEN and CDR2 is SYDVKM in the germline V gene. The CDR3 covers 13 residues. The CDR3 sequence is CASSPAGRGVQYF. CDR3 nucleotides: TGTGCCAGCAGCCCCGCCGGGAGGGGCGTCCAGTACTTC.

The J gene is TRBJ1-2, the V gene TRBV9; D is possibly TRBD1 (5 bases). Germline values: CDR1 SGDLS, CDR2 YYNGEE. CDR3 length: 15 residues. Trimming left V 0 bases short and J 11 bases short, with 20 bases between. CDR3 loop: CASSVAGGFGGRYTF. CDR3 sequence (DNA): TGTGCCAGCAGCGTAGCGGGGGGTTTCGGTGGGAGGTACACCTTC. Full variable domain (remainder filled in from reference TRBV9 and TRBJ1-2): DSGVTQTPKHLITATGQRVTLRCSPRSGDLSVYWYQQSLDQGLQFLIQYYNGEERAKGNILERFSAQQFPDLHSELNLSSLELGDSALYFCASSVAGGFGGRYTFGSGTRLTVV.

Here the CDR3 DNA reads TGTGCCAGCAGCCCACATATAGCTGGCTACGAGCAGTACTTC. Translation: CASSPHIAGYEQYF. V usage is TRBV9 and J usage is TRBJ2-7; no clear D gene. Deletions cut 4 bases from V and 3 bases from J, with 14 bases between. From germline, CDR1 is SGDLS and CDR2 YYNGEE. The CDR3 length is 14 residues.

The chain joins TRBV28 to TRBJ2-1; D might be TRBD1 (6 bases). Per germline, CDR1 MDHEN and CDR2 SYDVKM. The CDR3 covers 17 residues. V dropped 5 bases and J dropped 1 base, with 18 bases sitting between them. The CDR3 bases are TGTGCCAGCAGTAGCCCCCGTCAGGGGTGGTCCTACAATGAGCAGTTCTTC. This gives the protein CASSSPRQGWSYNEQFF.

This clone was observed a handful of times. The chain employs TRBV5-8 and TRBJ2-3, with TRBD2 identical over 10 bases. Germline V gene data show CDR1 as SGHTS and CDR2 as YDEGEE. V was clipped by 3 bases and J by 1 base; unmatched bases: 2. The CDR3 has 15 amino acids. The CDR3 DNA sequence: TGTGCCAGCAGCTCTGGACTAGCGGGCACAGATACGCAGTATTTT. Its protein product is CASSSGLAGTDTQYF.

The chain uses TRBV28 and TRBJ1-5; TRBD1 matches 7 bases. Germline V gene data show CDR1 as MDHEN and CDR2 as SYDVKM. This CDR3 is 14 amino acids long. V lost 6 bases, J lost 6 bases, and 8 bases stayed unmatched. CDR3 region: CASRPGGSSQPQHF. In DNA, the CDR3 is TGTGCCAGCAGGCCAGGGGGTTCCAGTCAGCCCCAGCATTTT.

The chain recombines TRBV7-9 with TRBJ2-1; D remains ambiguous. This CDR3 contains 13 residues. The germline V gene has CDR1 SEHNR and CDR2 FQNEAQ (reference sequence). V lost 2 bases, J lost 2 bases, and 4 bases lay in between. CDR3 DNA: TGTGCCAGCAGCTTACGTCCCTACAATGAGCAGTTCTTC. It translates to CASSLRPYNEQFF.

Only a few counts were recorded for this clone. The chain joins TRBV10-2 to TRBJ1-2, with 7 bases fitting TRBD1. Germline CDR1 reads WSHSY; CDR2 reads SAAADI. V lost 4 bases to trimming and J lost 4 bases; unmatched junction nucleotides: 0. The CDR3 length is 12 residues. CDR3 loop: CASSGQGYGYTF. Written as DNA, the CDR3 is TGCGCCAGCAGTGGACAGGGCTATGGCTACACCTTC.

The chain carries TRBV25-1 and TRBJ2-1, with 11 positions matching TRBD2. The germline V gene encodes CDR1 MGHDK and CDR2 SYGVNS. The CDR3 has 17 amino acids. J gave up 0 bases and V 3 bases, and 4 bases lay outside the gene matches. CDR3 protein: CASSEASGRSSYNEQFF. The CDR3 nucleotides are TGTGCCAGCAGTGAGGCTAGCGGGAGGAGCTCCTACAATGAGCAGTTCTTC.

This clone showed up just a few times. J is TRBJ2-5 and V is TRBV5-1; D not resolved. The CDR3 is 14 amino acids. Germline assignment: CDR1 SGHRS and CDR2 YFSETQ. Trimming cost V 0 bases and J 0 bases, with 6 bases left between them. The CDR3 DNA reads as TGCGCCAGCAGCTTGGTTCCAGACCAAGAGACCCAGTACTTC. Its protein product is CASSLVPDQETQYF. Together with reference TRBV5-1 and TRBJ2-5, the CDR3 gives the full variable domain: KAGVTQTPRYLIKTRGQQVTLSCSPISGHRSVSWYQQTPGQGLQFLFEYFSETQRNKGNFPGRFSGRQFSNSRSEMNVSTLELGDSALYLCASSLVPDQETQYFGPGTRLLVL.